A selection of T cell receptor beta chains follows, all from one sample in a study of identical twins. TCRdb reprocessed the 5' RACE reads with MiXCR, giving one entry per CDR3 protein. The sample has fewer than 650,000 distinct CDR3 sequences, less than 9% seen once. These data also featured in a second study, about yellow fever vaccine responses in identical twins.

Sequenced material: PBMCs. The receptors were gathered from a woman under 30 in good health. The CDR3 runs from the conserved cysteine through the conserved F or W. D genes are given only for firm matches. Clone size is given for some rows only: seen once, a few or many times, or a class if the clone is expanded.

v_gene,j_gene,abundance,d_gene,CDR3nt,CDR3aa
TRBV29-1,TRBJ2-2,few,.,TGCAGCGTTGCGGGTGGTCCCGGAGTCACCGGGGAGCTGTTTTTT,CSVAGGPGVTGELFF
TRBV4-1,TRBJ2-3,.,.,TGCGCCAGCAGCCAAGAATGGGTTATGGGCACAGATACGCAGTATTTT,CASSQEWVMGTDTQYF
TRBV5-6,TRBJ1-1,many,.,TGTGCCAGCGGCCAGGGGTTGAACACTGAAGCTTTCTTT,CASGQGLNTEAFF
TRBV12-3/TRBV12-4,TRBJ2-3,few,TRBD2,TGTGCCAGCAGTCGGGGGGAGGGGAGCACAGATACGCAGTATTTT,CASSRGEGSTDTQYF
TRBV20-1,TRBJ2-3,.,.,TGCAGTGCGGAGGACCCCACAGATACGCAGTATTTT,CSAEDPTDTQYF
TRBV7-8,TRBJ2-1,many,.,TGTGCCAGCAGCTTAATCCGGGGTAACAATGAGCAGTTCTTC,CASSLIRGNNEQFF
TRBV5-1,TRBJ2-1,few,TRBD2,TGCGCCAGCAGCTTGGTGGCTAGCGGGAGGGCCGACTATGAGCAGTTCTTC,CASSLVASGRADYEQFF
TRBV20-1,TRBJ2-6,.,.,TGCAGTGCCCCCCTCCGGGGGGCCAACGTCCTGACTTTC,CSAPLRGANVLTF
TRBV29-1,TRBJ2-1,.,TRBD1,TGCAGCGTAGACAGGGGGCTTTTGGATGAGCAGTTCTTC,CSVDRGLLDEQFF
TRBV20-1,TRBJ1-2,few,.,TGCAGTGCTAGAGATGGGGCAGGGCATGGCTACACCTTC,CSARDGAGHGYTF
TRBV4-1,TRBJ2-1,few,.,TGCGCCAGCAGCCAAGCAGGGGGGTTGATCGGTGAGCAGTTCTTC,CASSQAGGLIGEQFF
TRBV10-3,TRBJ1-3,many,.,TGTGCCATCAGTGAGTCGGCACCCTTAGCCTCAGAATATTTT,CAISESAPLASEYF
TRBV19,TRBJ1-1,.,.,TGTGCCAGTAGTATAGCCTCCCGTTACCTGAACACTGAAGCTTTCTTT,CASSIASRYLNTEAFF
TRBV4-1,TRBJ1-1,.,.,TGCGCCAGCAGCCAATGGGCGTTGAACACTGAAGCTTTCTTT,CASSQWALNTEAFF
TRBV10-2,TRBJ2-1,few,TRBD2,TGCGCCAGCAGGGGAGGGTTCCTTAGGGTCAATGAGCAGTTCTTC,CASRGGFLRVNEQFF
TRBV12-3/TRBV12-4,TRBJ2-3,many,TRBD2,TGTGCCAGCAGGCGAGGCGGGGGGGCTGCTACGCAGTATTTT,CASRRGGGAATQYF
TRBV12-3/TRBV12-4,TRBJ2-7,many,TRBD2,TGTGCCAGCACCTTCGGGAGGGCGGGTTCCTACGAGCAGTACTTC,CASTFGRAGSYEQYF
TRBV20-1,TRBJ2-2,.,.,TGCAGTGCTAGAGTTTGGGACCCCGACACCGGGGAGCTGTTTTTT,CSARVWDPDTGELFF